The sequence of this TCR beta chain was determined in a study of blood T cell repertoires in COVID-19. Generated by immunoSEQ multiplex PCR, the TCRdb table keeps only in-frame clones and is missing some. The sample shows some 110,000 clones, approximately 88% of them seen only once. Sequenced input: peripheral blood. This receptor was identified in a human donor in a cohort sampled during active COVID-19.

The CDR3 nucleotides are TGTGCCAGCTCACCACCGGGACAAGGGGGAGCCGGGGAGCTGTTTTTT. Amino acids: CASSPPGQGGAGELFF. This sequence joins TRBV18 and TRBJ2-2; tentatively, D is TRBD1 (6 bases). The CDR3 runs 16 residues. V gave up 0 bases and J gave up 6 bases, with 14 bases separating them. CDR1 and CDR2 (germline): KGHSH, LQKENI.